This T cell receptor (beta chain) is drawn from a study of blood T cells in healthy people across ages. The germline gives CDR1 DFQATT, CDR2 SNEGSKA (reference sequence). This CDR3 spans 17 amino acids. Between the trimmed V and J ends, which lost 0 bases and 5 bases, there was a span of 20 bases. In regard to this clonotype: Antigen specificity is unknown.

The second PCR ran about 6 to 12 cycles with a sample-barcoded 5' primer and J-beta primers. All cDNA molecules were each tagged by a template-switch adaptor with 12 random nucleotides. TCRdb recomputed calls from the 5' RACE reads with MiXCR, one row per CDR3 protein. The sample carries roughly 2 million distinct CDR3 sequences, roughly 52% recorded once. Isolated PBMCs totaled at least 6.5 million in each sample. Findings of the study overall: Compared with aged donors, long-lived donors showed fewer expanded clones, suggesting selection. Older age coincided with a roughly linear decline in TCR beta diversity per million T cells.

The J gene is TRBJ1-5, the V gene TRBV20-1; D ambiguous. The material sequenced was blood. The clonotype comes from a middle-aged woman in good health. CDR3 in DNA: TGCAGTGCTAGAGATTCGAGACACCCTCCGGGGTATCAGCCCCAGCATTTT. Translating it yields CSARDSRHPPGYQPQHF.